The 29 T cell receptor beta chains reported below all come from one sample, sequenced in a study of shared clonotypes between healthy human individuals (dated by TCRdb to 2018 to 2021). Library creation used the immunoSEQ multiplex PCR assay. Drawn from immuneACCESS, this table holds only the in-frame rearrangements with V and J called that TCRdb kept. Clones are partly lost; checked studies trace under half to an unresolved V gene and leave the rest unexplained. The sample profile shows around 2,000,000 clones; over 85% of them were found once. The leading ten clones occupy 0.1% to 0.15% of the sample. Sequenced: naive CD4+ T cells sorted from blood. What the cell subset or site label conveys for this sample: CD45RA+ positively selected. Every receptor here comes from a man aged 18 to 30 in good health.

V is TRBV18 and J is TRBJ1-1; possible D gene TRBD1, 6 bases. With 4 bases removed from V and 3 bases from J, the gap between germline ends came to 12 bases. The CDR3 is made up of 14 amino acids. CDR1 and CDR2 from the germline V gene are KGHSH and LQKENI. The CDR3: CASSLQGLDTEAFF. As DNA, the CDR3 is TGTGCCAGCTCACTACAGGGCTTGGACACTGAAGCTTTCTTT. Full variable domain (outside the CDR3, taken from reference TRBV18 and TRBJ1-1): NAGVMQNPRHLVRRRGQEARLRCSPMKGHSHVYWYRQLPEEGLKFMVYLQKENIIDESGMPKERFSAEFPKEGPSILRIQQVVRGDSAAYFCASSLQGLDTEAFFGQGTRLTVV.

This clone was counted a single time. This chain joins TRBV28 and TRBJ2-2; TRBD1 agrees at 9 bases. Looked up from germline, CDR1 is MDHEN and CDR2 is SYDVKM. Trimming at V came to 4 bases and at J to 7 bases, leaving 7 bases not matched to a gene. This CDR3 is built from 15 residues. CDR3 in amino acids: CASSSGDRDHGELFF. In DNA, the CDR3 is TGTGCCAGCAGTTCTGGGGACAGGGATCACGGGGAGCTGTTTTTT.

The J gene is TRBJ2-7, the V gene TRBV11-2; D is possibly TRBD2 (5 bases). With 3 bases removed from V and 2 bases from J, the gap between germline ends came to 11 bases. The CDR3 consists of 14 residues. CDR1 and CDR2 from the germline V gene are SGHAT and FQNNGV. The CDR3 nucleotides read TGTGCCAGCAGCTTTCTGGGAGCTACCTACGAGCAGTACTTC. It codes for CASSFLGATYEQYF.

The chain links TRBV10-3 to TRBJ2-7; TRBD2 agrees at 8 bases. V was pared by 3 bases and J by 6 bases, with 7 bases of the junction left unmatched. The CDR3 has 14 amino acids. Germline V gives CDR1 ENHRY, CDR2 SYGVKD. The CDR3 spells CAISENSGVGEQYF. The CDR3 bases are TGTGCCATCAGTGAAAATAGCGGGGTAGGCGAGCAGTACTTC.

DNA for the CDR3: TGTGCCAGCGTGACGGCCGGGGGCAATCAGCCCCAGCATTTT. Protein product: CASVTAGGNQPQHF. The V and J genes are TRBV7-9 and TRBJ1-5, with no clear D. Germline CDR1 reads SEHNR; CDR2 reads FQNEAQ (reference sequence). Trimming shortened V by 8 bases and J by 2 bases, and 13 bases separated the two germline ends. The CDR3 totals 14 residues.

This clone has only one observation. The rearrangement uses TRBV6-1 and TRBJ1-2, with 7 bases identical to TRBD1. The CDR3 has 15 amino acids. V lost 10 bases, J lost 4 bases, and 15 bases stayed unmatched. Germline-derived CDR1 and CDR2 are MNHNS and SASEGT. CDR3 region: CATRRDRDRVYGYTF. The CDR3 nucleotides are TGTGCCACAAGACGAGACAGGGATCGAGTCTATGGCTACACCTTC.

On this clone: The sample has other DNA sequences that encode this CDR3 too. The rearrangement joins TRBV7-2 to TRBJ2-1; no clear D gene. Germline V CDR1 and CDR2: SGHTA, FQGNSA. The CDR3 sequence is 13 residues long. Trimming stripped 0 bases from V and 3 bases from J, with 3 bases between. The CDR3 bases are TGTGCCAGCAGCTTAGCAGTCTACAATGAGCAGTTCTTC. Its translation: CASSLAVYNEQFF.

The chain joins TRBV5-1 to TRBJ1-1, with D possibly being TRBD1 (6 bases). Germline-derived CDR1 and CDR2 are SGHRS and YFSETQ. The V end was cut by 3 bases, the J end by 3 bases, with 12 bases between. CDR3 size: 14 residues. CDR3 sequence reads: CASSSSGQYTEAFF. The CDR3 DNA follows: TGCGCCAGCAGCTCCTCCGGACAGTACACTGAAGCTTTCTTT.

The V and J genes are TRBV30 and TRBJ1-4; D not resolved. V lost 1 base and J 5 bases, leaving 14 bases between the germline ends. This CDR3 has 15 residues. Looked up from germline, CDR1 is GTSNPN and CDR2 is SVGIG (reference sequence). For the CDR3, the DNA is TGTGCCTGGAGTGCGAGCGTCAGCCAAAATGAAAAACTGTTTTTT. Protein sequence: CAWSASVSQNEKLFF.

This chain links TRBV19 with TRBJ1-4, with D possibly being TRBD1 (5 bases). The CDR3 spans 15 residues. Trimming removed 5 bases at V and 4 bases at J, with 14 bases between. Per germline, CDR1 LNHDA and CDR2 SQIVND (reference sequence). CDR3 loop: CASSLNRPSNEKLFF. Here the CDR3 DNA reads TGTGCCAGTAGTCTCAACAGGCCGAGTAATGAAAAACTGTTTTTT.

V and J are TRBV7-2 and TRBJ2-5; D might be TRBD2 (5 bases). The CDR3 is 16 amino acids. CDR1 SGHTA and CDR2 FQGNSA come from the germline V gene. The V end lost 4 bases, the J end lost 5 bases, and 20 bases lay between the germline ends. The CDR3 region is CASSSPRSAPGETQYF. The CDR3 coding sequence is TGTGCCAGCAGCTCCCCCCGAAGCGCGCCGGGGGAGACCCAGTACTTC. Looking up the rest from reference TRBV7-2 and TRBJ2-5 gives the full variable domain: GAGVSQSPSNKVTEKGKDVELRCDPISGHTALYWYRQSLGQGLEFLIYFQGNSAPDKSGLPSDRFSAERTGGSVSTLTIQRTQQEDSAVYLCASSSPRSAPGETQYFGPGTRLLVL.

The CDR3 spells CASSSRTGFEQYF. In nucleotides, the CDR3 is TGTGCCAGCAGCTCCCGGACAGGGTTTGAGCAGTACTTC. This rearrangement joins TRBV11-3 to TRBJ2-7; 8 bases line up with TRBD1. The germline V gene encodes CDR1 SGHNT and CDR2 YENEEA. J gave up 7 bases and V 4 bases, and 6 bases lay outside the gene matches. CDR3 length equals 13 residues.

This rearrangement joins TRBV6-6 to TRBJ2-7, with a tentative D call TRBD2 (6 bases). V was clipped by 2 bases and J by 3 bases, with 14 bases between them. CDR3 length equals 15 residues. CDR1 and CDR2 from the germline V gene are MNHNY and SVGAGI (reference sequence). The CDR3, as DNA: TGTGCCAGCAGTTACGTGGGGGGAGGAAACTACGAGCAGTACTTC. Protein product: CASSYVGGGNYEQYF.

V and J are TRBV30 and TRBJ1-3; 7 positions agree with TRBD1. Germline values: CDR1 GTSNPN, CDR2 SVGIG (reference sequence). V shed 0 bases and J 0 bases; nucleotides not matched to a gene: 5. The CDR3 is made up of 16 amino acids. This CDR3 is CAWSVGQPTSGNTIYF. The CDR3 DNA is TGTGCCTGGAGTGTGGGACAGCCTACCTCTGGAAACACCATATATTTT.

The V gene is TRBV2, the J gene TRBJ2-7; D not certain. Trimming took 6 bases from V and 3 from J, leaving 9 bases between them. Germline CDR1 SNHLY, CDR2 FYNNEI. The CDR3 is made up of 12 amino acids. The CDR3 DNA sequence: TGTGCCAGCAGGGCAGAGCACTACGAGCAGTACTTC. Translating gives CASRAEHYEQYF.

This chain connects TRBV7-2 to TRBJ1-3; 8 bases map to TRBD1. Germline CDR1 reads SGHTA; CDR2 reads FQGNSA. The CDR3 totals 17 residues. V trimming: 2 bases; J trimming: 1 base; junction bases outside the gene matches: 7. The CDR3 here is CASSLKIQGASGNTIYF. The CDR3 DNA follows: TGTGCCAGCAGCTTAAAAATCCAGGGGGCGTCTGGAAACACCATATATTTT.

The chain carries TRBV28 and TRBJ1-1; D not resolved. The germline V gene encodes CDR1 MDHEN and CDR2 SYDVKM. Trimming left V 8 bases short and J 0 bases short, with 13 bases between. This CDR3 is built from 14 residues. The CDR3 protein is CASYRPGLNTEAFF. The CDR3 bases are TGTGCCAGCTACCGCCCGGGTCTGAACACTGAAGCTTTCTTT.

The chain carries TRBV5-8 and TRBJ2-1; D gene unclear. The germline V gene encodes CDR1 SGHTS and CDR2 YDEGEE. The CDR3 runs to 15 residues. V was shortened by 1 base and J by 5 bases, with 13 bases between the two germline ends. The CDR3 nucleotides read TGTGCCAGCAGCTTGAAATCTGCCCGAAACAATGAGCAGTTCTTC. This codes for CASSLKSARNNEQFF.

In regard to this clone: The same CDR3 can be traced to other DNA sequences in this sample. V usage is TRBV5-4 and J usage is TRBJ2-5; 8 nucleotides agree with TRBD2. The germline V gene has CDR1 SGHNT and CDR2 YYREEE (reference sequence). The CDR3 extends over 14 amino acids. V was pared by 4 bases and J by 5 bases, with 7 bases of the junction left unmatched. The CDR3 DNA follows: TGTGCCAGCAGCGCGCAGGGACTAGGGGAGACCCAGTACTTC. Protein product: CASSAQGLGETQYF.

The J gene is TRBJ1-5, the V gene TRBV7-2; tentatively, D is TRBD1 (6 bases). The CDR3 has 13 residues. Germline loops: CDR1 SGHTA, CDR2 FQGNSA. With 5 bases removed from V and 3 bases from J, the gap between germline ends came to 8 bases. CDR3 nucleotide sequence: TGTGCCAGCAGCCAGGGGACCAATCAGCCCCAGCATTTT. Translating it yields CASSQGTNQPQHF.

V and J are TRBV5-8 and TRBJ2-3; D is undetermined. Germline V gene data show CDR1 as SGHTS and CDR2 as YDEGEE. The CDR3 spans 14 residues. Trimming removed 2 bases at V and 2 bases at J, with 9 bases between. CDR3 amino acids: CASSFGLVTDTQYF. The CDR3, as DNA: TGTGCCAGCAGCTTTGGGCTGGTCACAGATACGCAGTATTTT.

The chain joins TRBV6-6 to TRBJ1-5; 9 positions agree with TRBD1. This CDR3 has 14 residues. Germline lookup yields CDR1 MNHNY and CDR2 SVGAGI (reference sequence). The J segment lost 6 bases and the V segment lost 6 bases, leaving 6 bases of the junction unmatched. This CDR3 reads CASRSTGGPQPQHF. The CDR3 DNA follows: TGTGCCAGCAGGAGTACAGGGGGCCCTCAGCCCCAGCATTTT.

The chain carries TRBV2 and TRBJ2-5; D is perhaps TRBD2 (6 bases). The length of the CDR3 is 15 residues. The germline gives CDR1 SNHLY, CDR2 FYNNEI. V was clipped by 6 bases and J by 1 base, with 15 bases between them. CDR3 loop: CASRLSGAFQETQYF. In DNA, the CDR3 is TGTGCCAGCAGACTTAGCGGAGCCTTCCAAGAGACCCAGTACTTC.

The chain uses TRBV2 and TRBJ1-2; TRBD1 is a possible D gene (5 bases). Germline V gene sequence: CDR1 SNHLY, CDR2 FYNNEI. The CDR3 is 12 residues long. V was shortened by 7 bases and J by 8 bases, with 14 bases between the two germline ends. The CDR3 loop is CASKRGAEGYTF. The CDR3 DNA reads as TGTGCCAGCAAAAGGGGAGCTGAAGGCTACACCTTC.

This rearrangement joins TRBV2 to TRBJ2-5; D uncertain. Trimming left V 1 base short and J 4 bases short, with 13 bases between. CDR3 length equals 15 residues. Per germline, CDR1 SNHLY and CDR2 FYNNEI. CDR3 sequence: CASSEVGTARETQYF. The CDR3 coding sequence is TGTGCCAGCAGTGAAGTCGGTACAGCTCGAGAGACCCAGTACTTC.

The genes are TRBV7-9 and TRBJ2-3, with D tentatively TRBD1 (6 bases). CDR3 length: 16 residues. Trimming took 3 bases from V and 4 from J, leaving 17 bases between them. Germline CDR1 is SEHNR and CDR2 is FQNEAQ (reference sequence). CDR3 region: CASSFLGAFRADTQYF. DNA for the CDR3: TGTGCCAGCAGCTTCTTGGGGGCCTTCCGGGCAGATACGCAGTATTTT.

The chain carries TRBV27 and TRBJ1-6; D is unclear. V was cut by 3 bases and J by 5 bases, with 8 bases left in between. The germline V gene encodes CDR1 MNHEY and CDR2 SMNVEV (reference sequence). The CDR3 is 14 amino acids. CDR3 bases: TGTGCCAGCAGTTTTACCGGGGATAATTCACCCCTCCACTTT. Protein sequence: CASSFTGDNSPLHF.

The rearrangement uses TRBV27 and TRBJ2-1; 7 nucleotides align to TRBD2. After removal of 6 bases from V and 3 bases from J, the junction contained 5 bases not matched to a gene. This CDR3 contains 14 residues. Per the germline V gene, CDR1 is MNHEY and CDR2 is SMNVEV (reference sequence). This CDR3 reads CASRGGSVYNEQFF. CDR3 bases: TGTGCCAGCAGAGGCGGGAGCGTCTACAATGAGCAGTTCTTC.

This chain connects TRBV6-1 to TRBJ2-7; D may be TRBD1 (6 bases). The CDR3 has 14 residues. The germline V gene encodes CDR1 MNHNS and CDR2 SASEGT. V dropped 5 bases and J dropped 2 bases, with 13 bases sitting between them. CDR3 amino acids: CASSFRDKTYEQYF. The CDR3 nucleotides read TGTGCCAGCAGTTTCCGGGACAAAACCTACGAGCAGTACTTC.